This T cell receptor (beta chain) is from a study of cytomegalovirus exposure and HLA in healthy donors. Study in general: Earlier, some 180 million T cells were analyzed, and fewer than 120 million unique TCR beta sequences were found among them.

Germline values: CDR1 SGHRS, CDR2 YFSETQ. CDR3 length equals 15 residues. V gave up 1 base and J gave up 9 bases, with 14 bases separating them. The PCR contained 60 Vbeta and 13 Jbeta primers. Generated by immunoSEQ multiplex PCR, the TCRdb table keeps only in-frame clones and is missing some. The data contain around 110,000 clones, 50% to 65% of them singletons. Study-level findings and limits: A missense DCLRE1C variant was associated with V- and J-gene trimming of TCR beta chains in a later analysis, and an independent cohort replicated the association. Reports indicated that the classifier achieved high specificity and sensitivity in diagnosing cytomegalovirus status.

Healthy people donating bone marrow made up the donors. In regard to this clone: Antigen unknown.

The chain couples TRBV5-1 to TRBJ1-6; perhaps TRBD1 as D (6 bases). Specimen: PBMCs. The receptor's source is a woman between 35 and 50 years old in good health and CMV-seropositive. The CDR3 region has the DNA TGCGCCAGCAGCTTGTTGGCAGGGGAGGGTTCACCCCTCCACTTT. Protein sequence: CASSLLAGEGSPLHF. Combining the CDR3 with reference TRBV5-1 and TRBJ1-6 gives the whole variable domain KAGVTQTPRYLIKTRGQQVTLSCSPISGHRSVSWYQQTPGQGLQFLFEYFSETQRNKGNFPGRFSGRQFSNSRSEMNVSTLELGDSALYLCASSLLAGEGSPLHFGNGTRLTVT.